This T cell receptor beta chain came from a study of shared T cell receptors in the human thymus. Profiling relied on immunoSEQ multiplex PCR, and the TCRdb table lists in-frame clones only, not all of them. The sample has 600,000 or so clones, around 87% seen once. Per the germline V gene, CDR1 is MDHEN and CDR2 is SYDVKM. The CDR3 spans 15 residues. V was clipped by 7 bases and J by 2 bases; unmatched bases: 11. These sequences were also reported in another study, on human thymus T cells. Per that paper: Resections were taken during corrective heart surgery, and the thymus tissue came from these.

Sequencing used thymocytes. This sequence was found in a boy under two years old with a congenital heart defect. This chain joins TRBV28 and TRBJ2-7; TRBD1 matches at 7 bases. The CDR3 DNA is TGTGCCAGCATCCGATCCGGGACAGAGGCCTACGAGCAGTACTTC. Its protein is CASIRSGTEAYEQYF.